A selection of T cell receptor beta chains follows, all from one sample in a study of cytomegalovirus exposure and HLA in healthy donors. Using immunoSEQ multiplex PCR, the repertoire was profiled, and TCRdb retains in-frame clones only, with some absent. The repertoire includes hundreds of thousands of clones, around 85% of them detected once, and 0.95% to 1.5% sits in the top ten. The sequencing sample was made of PBMCs. Every receptor here comes from a woman under 40 in good health and CMV-seropositive. CDR3s include the opening cysteine and the closing phenylalanine or tryptophan. A D gene is named only where the DNA matches it firmly. Clone size is given for some rows only: seen once, a few or many times, or a class if the clone is expanded.

j_gene | v_gene | d_gene | abundance | CDR3aa | CDR3nt
TRBJ2-2 | TRBV7-9 | TRBD1 | NA | CASSPTGGRAGELFF | TGTGCCAGCAGTCCGACAGGGGGTCGGGCCGGGGAGCTGTTTTTT
TRBJ2-2 | TRBV19 | NA | NA | CASTSDGGLAGELFF | TGTGCCAGTACCTCGGACGGAGGCCTAGCCGGGGAGCTGTTTTTT
TRBJ2-7 | TRBV2 | TRBD1 | NA | CASAAGAGQGAREQYF | TGTGCCAGCGCAGCGGGGGCGGGACAGGGGGCGCGTGAGCAGTACTTC
TRBJ1-5 | TRBV11-2 | NA | NA | CASSLDSGADSNQPQHF | TGTGCCAGCAGCTTAGATTCGGGAGCAGATAGCAATCAGCCCCAGCATTTT
TRBJ1-5 | TRBV18 | NA | NA | CASSPDRNQPQHF | TGTGCCAGCTCCCCCGACAGGAATCAGCCCCAGCATTTT
TRBJ1-1 | TRBV7-9 | TRBD1 | NA | CASSRNTGGHQTEAFF | TGTGCCAGCAGCCGCAACACAGGGGGCCATCAGACTGAAGCTTTCTTT
TRBJ1-1 | TRBV5-6 | TRBD1 | NA | CASSPTMPGQGEEAFF | TGTGCCAGCAGTCCGACGATGCCGGGACAGGGAGAGGAAGCTTTCTTT
TRBJ2-1 | TRBV7-9 | NA | NA | CASSSDYGFDSYNEQFF | TGTGCCAGCAGTTCTGACTATGGCTTCGACTCCTACAATGAGCAGTTCTTC
TRBJ2-3 | TRBV5-1 | NA | NA | CASSFDRLTVDTQYF | TGCGCCAGCAGCTTTGACAGGCTCACGGTAGATACGCAGTATTTT
TRBJ2-7 | TRBV10-1 | TRBD1 | NA | CASSDGGQGYYEQYF | TGCGCCAGCAGTGATGGTGGACAGGGGTACTACGAGCAGTACTTC
TRBJ2-7 | TRBV6-4 | TRBD1 | NA | CASSPSDIGTGALREQYF | TGTGCCAGCAGCCCATCTGACATAGGGACAGGGGCCCTACGTGAGCAGTACTTC
TRBJ2-3 | TRBV18 | NA | once | CASSPRDSRTDTQYF | TGTGCCAGCTCACCGCGGGACTCTCGCACAGATACGCAGTATTTT
TRBJ2-7 | TRBV27 | TRBD2 | NA | CASSLIAGGYEQYF | TGTGCCAGCAGTTTGATAGCGGGGGGCTACGAGCAGTACTTC
TRBJ1-5 | TRBV28 | TRBD1 | NA | CASSTGQGRGQPQHF | TGTGCCAGCAGTACCGGACAGGGAAGGGGCCAGCCCCAGCATTTT
TRBJ2-2 | TRBV6-5 | NA | NA | CASIGGAFGTGELFF | TGTGCCAGCATTGGAGGGGCCTTCGGCACCGGGGAGCTGTTTTTT
TRBJ2-7 | TRBV6-1 | TRBD2 | NA | CASSTSGASYEQYF | TGTGCCAGTTCGACTAGCGGGGCTTCCTACGAGCAGTACTTC
TRBJ1-2 | TRBV7-8 | NA | NA | CASSFAGALSNYGYTF | TGTGCCAGCAGCTTTGCTGGGGCCCTCTCAAACTATGGCTACACCTTC
TRBJ2-1 | TRBV5-4 | TRBD2 | NA | CASSLFLADNEQFF | TGTGCCAGCAGCTTGTTTCTAGCGGACAATGAGCAGTTCTTC
TRBJ1-1 | TRBV27 | NA | NA | CASRRVGGEAFF | TGTGCCAGCAGACGAGTAGGAGGTGAAGCTTTCTTT
TRBJ1-1 | TRBV6-1 | TRBD1 | NA | CASSWTGGTEAFF | TGTGCCAGCAGCTGGACAGGGGGTACTGAAGCTTTCTTT
TRBJ1-3 | TRBV27 | NA | NA | CASSPRANSGNTIYF | TGTGCCAGCAGCCCCAGGGCTAACTCTGGAAACACCATATATTTT
TRBJ2-5 | TRBV5-5 | TRBD2 | few | CASSLTSGRAWETQYF | TGTGCCAGCAGCTTGACTAGCGGGAGGGCGTGGGAGACCCAGTACTTC
TRBJ2-3 | TRBV5-1 | NA | NA | CASRHDPTDTQYF | TGCGCCAGCAGACACGATCCCACAGATACGCAGTATTTT
TRBJ1-1 | TRBV11-3 | TRBD1 | NA | CASSLDPTGLAAFF | TGTGCCAGCAGCTTAGACCCGACAGGGTTGGCGGCTTTCTTT
TRBJ2-7 | TRBV7-6 | TRBD1 | NA | CASSPGTGVGEQYF | TGTGCCAGCAGCCCTGGGACAGGGGTCGGCGAGCAGTACTTC
TRBJ2-3 | TRBV27 | NA | NA | CASSPASRSTDTQYF | TGTGCCAGCAGCCCTGCTAGCAGAAGCACAGATACGCAGTATTTT
TRBJ1-2 | TRBV7-2 | TRBD1 | NA | CASSYGTGLGYTF | TGTGCCAGCAGCTACGGGACAGGGTTAGGCTACACCTTC
TRBJ2-2 | TRBV5-1 | TRBD1 | NA | CASSRGTGPGTGELFF | TGCGCCAGCAGCCGAGGGACAGGCCCTGGCACCGGGGAGCTGTTTTTT
TRBJ2-7 | TRBV29-1 | TRBD2 | NA | CSVIRLAGVFEQYF | TGCAGCGTGATCAGACTAGCGGGAGTGTTCGAGCAGTACTTC
TRBJ2-6 | TRBV10-3 | NA | NA | CATNPVESGANVLTF | TGTGCCACCAATCCGGTTGAGTCTGGGGCCAACGTCCTGACTTTC
TRBJ1-1 | TRBV19 | NA | NA | CASSILQSNTEAFF | TGTGCCAGTAGTATACTCCAGTCGAACACTGAAGCTTTCTTT
TRBJ2-7 | TRBV28 | TRBD2 | NA | CASSQVAGGVYEQYF | TGTGCCAGCAGTCAAGTAGCGGGAGGCGTATACGAGCAGTACTTC
TRBJ2-2 | TRBV28 | NA | NA | CASSLLGGRGGELFF | TGTGCCAGCAGTTTACTCGGGGGAAGAGGCGGGGAGCTGTTTTTT
TRBJ2-7 | TRBV27 | TRBD2 | NA | CASSLVGGRRNEQYF | TGTGCCAGCAGTTTAGTTGGCGGGAGAAGAAACGAGCAGTACTTC
TRBJ2-7 | TRBV19 | TRBD2 | NA | CASSLLAGVVEQYF | TGTGCCAGTAGTTTGCTAGCGGGAGTGGTCGAGCAGTACTTC
TRBJ1-5 | TRBV27 | NA | NA | CASSLSMGGNQPQHF | TGTGCCAGCAGTTTATCGATGGGGGGGAATCAGCCCCAGCATTTT
TRBJ2-1 | TRBV28 | TRBD2 | NA | CASRRPGLGQFF | TGTGCCAGCAGGCGGCCGGGACTAGGACAGTTCTTC
TRBJ2-3 | TRBV6-5 | NA | once | CASSQGADTQYF | TGTGCCAGCAGCCAAGGGGCAGATACGCAGTATTTT
TRBJ2-3 | TRBV4-2 | NA | NA | CASSQESSTATDTQYF | TGTGCCAGCAGCCAAGAGTCCTCTACCGCCACAGATACGCAGTATTTT
TRBJ2-1 | TRBV19 | TRBD2 | once | CASSIQRTSWYEQFF | TGTGCCAGTAGTATTCAGCGGACTAGCTGGTATGAGCAGTTCTTC
TRBJ1-1 | TRBV6-1 | NA | NA | CASSWTGGPEAFF | TGTGCCAGCAGTTGGACCGGGGGGCCTGAAGCTTTCTTT
TRBJ2-1 | TRBV15 | TRBD2 | NA | CATSGAGGNNEQFF | TGTGCCACCAGCGGGGCGGGAGGGAACAATGAGCAGTTCTTC
TRBJ2-3 | TRBV6-1 | NA | NA | CASSVASGNTDTQYF | TGTGCCAGCAGTGTCGCTTCGGGAAACACAGATACGCAGTATTTT
TRBJ2-1 | TRBV5-6 | TRBD2 | NA | CASSLFVNGGSQFF | TGTGCCAGCAGCTTGTTCGTTAACGGCGGGAGTCAGTTCTTC
TRBJ2-1 | TRBV6-1 | TRBD1 | once | CASRGDRGRLNEQFF | TGTGCCAGCAGGGGTGACAGGGGGCGCTTAAATGAGCAGTTCTTC
TRBJ2-7 | TRBV2 | TRBD1 | NA | CASRGQGVTYEQYF | TGTGCCAGCAGGGGGCAGGGGGTCACCTACGAGCAGTACTTC
TRBJ1-2 | TRBV6-1 | NA | NA | CASSEEPGSYGYTF | TGTGCCAGCAGTGAAGAGCCAGGGTCCTATGGCTACACCTTC
TRBJ2-3 | TRBV4-2 | TRBD2 | NA | CASSQGTSGNTDTQYF | TGTGCCAGCAGCCAGGGGACTAGCGGGAACACAGATACGCAGTATTTT
TRBJ2-2 | TRBV5-4 | NA | NA | CASTLSTANTGELFF | TGTGCCAGCACCCTTTCGACAGCGAACACCGGGGAGCTGTTTTTT
TRBJ1-5 | TRBV5-8 | NA | once | CASSFLFGTPSNQPQHF | TGTGCCAGCAGCTTTTTATTCGGGACACCAAGCAATCAGCCCCAGCATTTT
TRBJ2-1 | TRBV5-1 | TRBD2 | NA | CASSSPPNSGRPSAPYNEQFF | TGCGCCAGCAGCTCGCCCCCCAATAGCGGGAGGCCCTCTGCCCCCTACAATGAGCAGTTCTTC
TRBJ1-1 | TRBV6-5 | NA | NA | CASSQGGFGTEAFF | TGTGCCAGCAGCCAAGGAGGGTTTGGGACTGAAGCTTTCTTT
TRBJ1-1 | TRBV29-1 | TRBD1 | NA | CSVEDPGQGAFTEAFF | TGCAGCGTTGAAGATCCTGGACAGGGGGCGTTCACTGAAGCTTTCTTT